This T cell receptor beta chain was sequenced during a study of CD8+CD57+ T cells in acquired aplastic anemia. This clonotype was detected ten times or more. It was genomic DNA that served as the template for profiling TCR beta VDJ and CDR3. One entry per CDR3 protein, called by TCRdb with MiXCR from the reads. The sample lists 200,000 to 250,000 distinct CDR3 sequences, almost 35% occurring once. Sequencing was done on a sample of sorted CD4+, CD8+, or CD8+CD57+ T cells (not recorded which) from PBMCs. The receptor was derived from a human donor in good health, serving as a control.

CDR3 in DNA: TGTGCCAGCAGGACCCTATACGAGCAGTACTTC. It encodes CASRTLYEQYF. This chain uses TRBV6-1 with TRBJ2-7, with D uncertain. Between the trimmed V and J ends, which lost 6 bases and 4 bases, there was a span of 7 bases. The CDR3 has 11 residues. CDR1 and CDR2 (germline): MNHNS, SASEGT.